This TCR beta chain was obtained from a study of beta chain features in type 1 diabetes. Across the study: Analysis included more than 90 million sorted cells drawn from all samples.

The CDR3 has 14 residues. Trimming at V came to 6 bases and at J to 4 bases, leaving 9 bases not matched to a gene. Looked up from germline, CDR1 is WSHSY and CDR2 is SAAADI. Sorting of CD4+ naive, central memory, regulatory and stem cell-like memory cells was performed via CD45RO/CCR7/CD25/CD127/CD95/CD27. Every isolated RNA sample was fully reverse transcribed, so sequencing captured expressed TCRB transcripts. The data were produced by immunoSEQ multiplex PCR, yet TCRdb's version contains in-frame clones alone and is incomplete. The data hold approximately 100,000 clones, with around 40% observed a single time. Concerning this clone itself: Its target is unknown.

Study-level findings and limits: Patients with type 1 diabetes showed fewer VDJ junction insertions and more deletions.

Sequencing was carried out using stem cell memory CD4+ T cells from blood. V is TRBV10-2 and J is TRBJ2-7; 7 positions agree with TRBD1. This TCR was recovered from a woman in her late teens or twenties in good health. The CDR3 nucleotides are TGCGCCAGCAGGACCGGGACAGCGCTTTACGAGCAGTACTTC. Its protein product is CASRTGTALYEQYF.